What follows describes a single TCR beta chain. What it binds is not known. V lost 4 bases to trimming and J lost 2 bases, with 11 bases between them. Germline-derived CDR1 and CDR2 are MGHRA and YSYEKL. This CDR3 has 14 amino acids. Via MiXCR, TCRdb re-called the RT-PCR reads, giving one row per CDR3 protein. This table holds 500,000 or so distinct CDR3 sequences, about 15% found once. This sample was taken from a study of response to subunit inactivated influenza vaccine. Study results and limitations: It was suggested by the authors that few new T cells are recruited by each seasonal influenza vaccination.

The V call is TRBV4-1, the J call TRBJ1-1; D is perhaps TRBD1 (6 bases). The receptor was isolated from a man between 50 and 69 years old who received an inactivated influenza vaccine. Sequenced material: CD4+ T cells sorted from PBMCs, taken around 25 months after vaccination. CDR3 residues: CASSPPDRNTEAFF. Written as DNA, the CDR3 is TGCGCCAGCAGCCCCCCGGACAGAAACACTGAAGCTTTCTTT.